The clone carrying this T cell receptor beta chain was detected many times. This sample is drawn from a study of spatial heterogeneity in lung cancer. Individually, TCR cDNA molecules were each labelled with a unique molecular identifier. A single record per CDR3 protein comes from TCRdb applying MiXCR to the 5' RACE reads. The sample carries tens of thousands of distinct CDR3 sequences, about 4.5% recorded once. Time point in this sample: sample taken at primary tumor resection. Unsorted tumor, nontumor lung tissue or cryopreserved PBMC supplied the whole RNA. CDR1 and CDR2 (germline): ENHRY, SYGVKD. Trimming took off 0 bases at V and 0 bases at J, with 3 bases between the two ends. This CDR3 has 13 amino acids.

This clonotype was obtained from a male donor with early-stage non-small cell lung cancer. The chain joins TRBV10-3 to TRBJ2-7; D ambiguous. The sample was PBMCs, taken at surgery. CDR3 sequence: CAISESTSYEQYF. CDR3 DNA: TGTGCCATCAGTGAGTCAACCTCCTACGAGCAGTACTTC.